This T cell receptor beta chain appears in the sequencing data of a study of T cells in Graves' hyperthyroidism and ophthalmopathy. Study-wide findings and caveats: Blood samples included most of the expanded thyroid clonotypes exceeding 0.001.

Comments on this clonotype: The antigen remains undetermined.

The PBMCs were taken from more than 8 ml of fresh peripheral blood. RNA transcripts served as the template for amplifying TCR beta CDR3 regions. With the HTBI primer set, the TCR CDR3 went through a first round of RT-PCR. TCRdb re-analysed the multiplex PCR reads in MiXCR, keeping a single row per CDR3 protein. The sample consists of 300,000 to 350,000 distinct CDR3 sequences, roughly a fifth of them appearing once. The specimen sequenced was blood. The TCR sequence derives from a woman aged 50 to 60 with Graves' hyperthyroidism.

CDR3 sequence reads: CASSLGDSAIRNTEAFF. In DNA form, the CDR3 reads TGTGCCAGCAGTTTAGGGGACAGCGCAATTCGGAACACTGAAGCTTTCTTT. The chain joins TRBV12-3 or TRBV12-4 to TRBJ1-1, with TRBD1 matching 7 bases. After removal of 1 base from V and 1 base from J, the junction contained 9 bases not matched to a gene. The CDR3 spans 17 residues.